This T cell receptor (beta chain) was sequenced for a study of cytomegalovirus exposure and HLA in healthy donors. Overall study results and limits: Later on, a genetic analysis was performed. It linked a missense variant in DCLRE1C with V- and J-gene trimming of TCR beta. Data from an earlier analysis indicated that most TCR beta V segments were productive either about 87% or about 30% of the time.

The CDR3 consists of 16 residues. The V and J ends lost 2 bases and 3 bases respectively, with 16 bases between them. CDR1 and CDR2 from the germline V gene are MNHEY and SVGAGI. This clone was counted a single time. Its target is not known. This PCR relied on a set of 60 Vbeta primers and 13 Jbeta primers. Per the original data handling: There were tens of millions of unique TCR beta chains by a later count, and approximately 10 million of them were shared. This table comes from immunoSEQ multiplex PCR, and its TCRdb copy is limited to in-frame clones, with some not included. That table gives V, J and clone size, and the DNA gave D and trimming. The repertoire includes around 200,000 clones, less than 90% of them detected once, and around 0.3% sits in the top ten.

The sample taken for sequencing was PBMCs. The chain has TRBV6-5 and TRBJ2-5, with a tentative D call TRBD1 (5 bases). This receptor was obtained from a woman under 40 in good health and CMV-seronegative. The CDR3 nucleotides read TGTGCCAGCAGTTACGGGAACTCTGGGGCAGAAGAGACCCAGTACTTC. This codes for CASSYGNSGAEETQYF.